This TCR beta chain is drawn from a study of OX40 agonist ivuxolimab in advanced cancers. Study as a whole: Ivuxolimab, an antibody acting as an agonist of OX40 (CD134), was used to treat patients.

Trimming shortened V by 5 bases and J by 0 bases, and 10 bases separated the two germline ends. From germline, CDR1 is SGHNT and CDR2 YENEEA. The CDR3 length is 15 residues. Assay: immunoSEQ multiplex PCR; the TCRdb copy retains only in-frame clones and omits some. This table has some 80,000 clones, around 90% appearing once. This receptor was obtained from an adult with an advanced solid tumor such as melanoma, head and neck, liver or kidney cancer. Sequenced material: CD4+ or CD8+ T cells sorted from blood, taken in a trial of the OX40 agonist ivuxolimab. The V and J genes are TRBV11-3 and TRBJ1-4; perhaps TRBD1 as D (5 bases). DNA of the CDR3: TGTGCCAGCAGCCCCGGGACCGCAACTAATGAAAAACTGTTTTTT. It is translated as CASSPGTATNEKLFF.